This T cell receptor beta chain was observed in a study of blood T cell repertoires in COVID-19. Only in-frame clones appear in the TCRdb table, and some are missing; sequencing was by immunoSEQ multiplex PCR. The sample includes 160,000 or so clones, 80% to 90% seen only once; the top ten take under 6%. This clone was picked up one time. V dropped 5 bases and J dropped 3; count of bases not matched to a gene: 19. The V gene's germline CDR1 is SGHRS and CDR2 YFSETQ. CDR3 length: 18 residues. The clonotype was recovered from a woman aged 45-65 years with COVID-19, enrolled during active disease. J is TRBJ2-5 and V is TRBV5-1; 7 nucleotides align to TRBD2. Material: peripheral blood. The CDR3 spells CASSFRSPASGNEETQYF. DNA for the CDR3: TGCGCCAGCAGTTTTAGGTCCCCCGCTAGCGGTAATGAAGAGACCCAGTACTTC. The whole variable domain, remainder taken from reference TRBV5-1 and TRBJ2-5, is KAGVTQTPRYLIKTRGQQVTLSCSPISGHRSVSWYQQTPGQGLQFLFEYFSETQRNKGNFPGRFSGRQFSNSRSEMNVSTLELGDSALYLCASSFRSPASGNEETQYFGPGTRLLVL.